This TCR beta chain comes out of a study of neurological immune-mediated disorders. Germline V CDR1 and CDR2: DFQATT, SNEGSKA (reference sequence). V gave up 3 bases and J gave up 8 bases; unmatched junction bases: 9. The CDR3 runs 14 residues. As for the cDNA, it was generated by 5'RACE with 10-nucleotide random UMIs. TCRdb re-analysed the 5' RACE reads in MiXCR, keeping a single row per CDR3 protein. The data show 45,000 or so distinct CDR3 sequences, with roughly 6.3% seen just once and 0.55% to 0.6% held by the top ten. This clonotype was recorded at least ten times. Antigen specificity is unknown. Findings of the study overall: Patients with HTLV-1-associated myelopathy had the highest level of TCR clonal expansion, whereas patients with multiple sclerosis had the lowest level, falling beneath the level found in healthy controls.

The clonotype was recovered from a middle-aged woman in good health. Material: CD4+ T cells from blood. The chain has TRBV20-1 and TRBJ1-4; 7 nucleotides agree with TRBD1. CDR3 sequence reads: CSARADRREEKLFF. In nucleotides, the CDR3 is TGCAGTGCTAGGGCGGACAGGCGGGAGGAAAAACTGTTTTTT.